Below, 14 T cell receptor beta chains from the same sample are listed, as sequenced in a study of CD8 T cells in Susac syndrome. Reverse transcription used about 0.45 to 1 ug RNA and random hexamers. One entry per CDR3 protein, called by TCRdb with MiXCR from the immunoSEQ multiplex PCR reads. The table includes 160,000 or so distinct CDR3 sequences, 85% to 95% detected once. The specimen sequenced was CD4+ T cells from PBMCs. These receptors all come from a human donor with Susac syndrome.

The chain recombines TRBV29-1 with TRBJ2-3; maybe TRBD1 (6 bases). The CDR3 has 12 residues. Trimming took 3 bases from V and 3 from J, leaving 7 bases between them. Germline CDR1 is SQVTM and CDR2 is ANQGSEA. CDR3 loop: CSVEGATDTQYF. In nucleotides, the CDR3 is TGCAGCGTTGAGGGGGCGACAGATACGCAGTATTTT.

This clonotype has a single count. The rearrangement links TRBV20-1 to TRBJ1-2; TRBD1 aligns across 8 bases. Germline V gene data show CDR1 as DFQATT and CDR2 as SNEGSKA (reference sequence). The CDR3 contains 14 residues. J gave up 3 bases and V 3 bases, and 6 bases lay outside the gene matches. The CDR3 sequence: CSARARGRDYGYTF. CDR3 DNA sequence: TGCAGTGCTAGGGCCAGGGGGCGCGACTATGGCTACACCTTC.

The chain recombines TRBV5-1 with TRBJ1-2; D is unresolved. The CDR3 runs 12 residues. Trimming left V 0 bases short and J 9 bases short, with 9 bases between. CDR1 and CDR2 from the germline V gene are SGHRS and YFSETQ. In nucleotides, the CDR3 is TGCGCCAGCAGCTTGGACGCAGGACGCTACACCTTC. Translated, it gives CASSLDAGRYTF.

The genes are TRBV23-1 and TRBJ2-1; D is uncertain. TRBV23-1 is reported as an ORF; its role is uncertain. The CDR3 sequence is 16 residues long. Trimming cost V 4 bases and J 2 bases, with 15 bases left between them. The CDR3 nucleotides read TGCGCCAGCAGTCTGGCAATAGGTCTTCCCTACAATGAGCAGTTCTTC. This gives the protein CASSLAIGLPYNEQFF.

The gene calls are TRBV9 and TRBJ1-1, with TRBD1 as a possible D gene (6 bases). CDR3 length: 14 amino acids. CDR1 and CDR2 from the germline V gene are SGDLS and YYNGEE. V lost 3 bases and J 1 base, leaving 10 bases between the germline ends. The chain's CDR3 is CASSGLTGNTEAFF. CDR3 nucleotides: TGTGCCAGCAGCGGCCTGACAGGGAACACTGAAGCTTTCTTT.

The V gene is TRBV24-1, the J gene TRBJ2-3; D call uncertain. Trimming stripped 5 bases from V and 14 bases from J, with 7 bases between. Germline V CDR1 and CDR2: KGHDR, SFDVKD. This CDR3 has 9 residues. The CDR3 spells CATSAPWYF. The CDR3 DNA follows: TGTGCCACCAGTGCCCCGTGGTATTTT.

The chain has TRBV15 and TRBJ1-4; 11 bases are a match to TRBD1. Germline V gene sequence: CDR1 LNHNV, CDR2 YYDKDF (reference sequence). The CDR3 extends over 16 amino acids. V trimming: 9 bases; J trimming: 1 base; junction bases outside the gene matches: 7. The CDR3 loop reads CATIPGQGVTNEKLFF. The CDR3 DNA is TGTGCCACAATTCCGGGACAGGGGGTAACTAATGAAAAACTGTTTTTT.

This clonotype was seen once. The chain has TRBV7-9 and TRBJ2-1, with TRBD2 as a possible D gene (7 bases). The CDR3 runs to 15 residues. Per the germline V gene, CDR1 is SEHNR and CDR2 is FQNEAQ (reference sequence). Between the trimmed V and J ends, which lost 5 bases and 5 bases, there was a span of 16 bases. The CDR3 DNA reads TGTGCCAGCAGCAACTTAGACGGGGGGCACAATGAGCAGTTCTTC. Translated: CASSNLDGGHNEQFF.

The chain recombines TRBV6-5 with TRBJ2-5; TRBD2 matches 12 bases. CDR3 size: 15 residues. Germline loops: CDR1 MNHEY, CDR2 SVGAGI. V dropped 2 bases and J dropped 4; count of bases not matched to a gene: 2. The CDR3 DNA reads TGTGCCAGCAGTTACCCTAGCGGGGGGGTAGAGACCCAGTACTTC. It is translated as CASSYPSGGVETQYF.

The V and J genes are TRBV6-5 and TRBJ1-2; TRBD1 might be the D (5 bases). Germline loops: CDR1 MNHEY, CDR2 SVGAGI. Trimming shortened V by 3 bases and J by 3 bases, and 14 bases separated the two germline ends. The CDR3 length is 15 residues. CDR3 loop: CASSYSRTTDYGYTF. Written as DNA, the CDR3 is TGTGCCAGCAGTTATTCGAGAACGACAGACTATGGCTACACCTTC.

The chain uses TRBV12-5 and TRBJ2-5; perhaps TRBD2 as D (6 bases). The CDR3 has 11 residues. Germline lookup yields CDR1 LGHNT and CDR2 FRNRAP. CDR3: CATRGQETQYF. CDR3 nucleotide sequence: TGTGCCACACGGGGGCAAGAGACCCAGTACTTC.

The J gene is TRBJ2-5, the V gene TRBV12-3 or TRBV12-4; 12 nucleotides line up with TRBD2. After removal of 6 bases from V and 5 bases from J, the junction contained 4 bases not matched to a gene. This CDR3 contains 14 residues. The CDR3 sequence: CASRLAGGWETQYF. DNA for the CDR3: TGTGCCAGCAGACTAGCGGGGGGTTGGGAGACCCAGTACTTC.

V is TRBV9 and J is TRBJ2-7; D is uncertain. The germline gives CDR1 SGDLS, CDR2 YYNGEE. The V and J ends lost 8 bases and 7 bases respectively, with 19 bases between them. The CDR3 runs 13 residues. For the CDR3, the DNA is TGTGCCAGTGGTAACAGCTTCCTCGGAGAGCAGTACTTC. This sequence encodes CASGNSFLGEQYF.

CDR3 residues: CASSPIGDYGYTF. The CDR3, as DNA: TGCGCCAGCAGCCCCATAGGTGACTATGGCTACACCTTC. This chain connects TRBV5-1 to TRBJ1-2; no clear D gene. V gave up 4 bases and J gave up 3 bases, with 10 bases separating them. Germline assignment: CDR1 SGHRS and CDR2 YFSETQ. This CDR3 comprises 13 residues.